The T cell receptor beta chain described here comes from a study of CD8+ T cells in alopecia areata. Germline values: CDR1 MNHEY, CDR2 SMNVEV (reference sequence). There are 16 residues in the CDR3. Trimming took off 5 bases at V and 0 bases at J, with 13 bases between the two ends. Study-wide results and caveats: It was less clear whether patients shared TCRs than it was in mice, possibly because of HLA.

Investigators isolated RNA and reverse transcribed it into cDNA to act as the sequencing template. Measured with immunoSEQ multiplex PCR; TCRdb has only the in-frame clones, and not every one. The sample shows 85,000 to 110,000 clones, 55% of them seen only once. This clone was counted many times. The antigen is undetermined. The sequence came from a human donor in good health. The V call is TRBV27, the J call TRBJ2-2; no clear D. What was sequenced was CD4+ T cells sorted from blood. CDR3 sequence: CASSPYSVANTGELFF. The CDR3 coding sequence is TGTGCCAGCAGTCCGTACAGCGTCGCGAACACCGGGGAGCTGTTTTTT.